This T cell receptor (beta chain) was captured by sequencing in a study of T cells in Graves' hyperthyroidism and ophthalmopathy (dated by TCRdb to between 2019 and 2020). For context, the study as a whole: Peripheral blood samples were taken at the time of initial diagnosis, prior to any treatment. TCR V-J signatures able to tell the groups apart were searched for in a discovery cohort of 90 to 100 patients, of whom about 40 had Graves' ophthalmopathy and roughly 58 had stable Graves' hyperthyroidism. Prospective prediction of ophthalmopathy was tested in an independent validation cohort of some 20 hyperthyroidism patients and 17 patients who later progressed to ophthalmopathy. The 100 or so discovery patients were randomly split 7:3 into training and test sets. In several Graves' hyperthyroidism patients, the study also compared T-cell repertoires from thyroid tissue with T-cell repertoires from blood. Following sampling, methimazole starting at 30 mg daily was given to hyperthyroidism patients, and high-dose intravenous methylprednisolone was given to ophthalmopathy patients. The paper reports TCR Vbeta CDR3 sequencing of over 120 peripheral blood samples: 43 ophthalmopathy, under 80 hyperthyroidism and around 17 progressor patients.

V and J are trimmed by 4 bases and 7 bases, and the gene matches miss 7 bases of the junction. The CDR3, from cysteine to phenylalanine, totals 16 residues. Of all the DNA, just the CDR3 is kept, 48 bases in frame from base 1. The germline V gene specifies KGHDR as CDR1 and SFDVKD as CDR2. The TCR beta CDR3 regions were amplified from RNA transcripts. A first-round RT-PCR of the TCR CDR3 used the HTBI primer set with the Qiagen OneStep RT-PCR kit. Libraries were constructed in a second round of multiplex PCR, after which size selection and purification were carried out. Paired-end sequencing of the libraries was performed with 100 bp reads on an Illumina HiSeq2000. Under the source paper's analysis protocol: Raw data were processed with SOAPnuke, discarding reads with adapters, uncalled bases, mean Phred below 15, or no exact constant-primer or identifier match. High-quality paired reads were merged with COPE v1.2.5, and unique nucleotide sequences were defined as clonotypes. MiTCR v1.1 was used to align clonotypes to the IMGT TRBV, TRBD and TRBJ reference segments. Analysis was restricted to V-J combinations with a frequency above 0.0001, which covered roughly 99% of repertoires. The TCS score was defined as F50 (clonal expansion) divided by E x V (chaos), with BLOSUM62-based TCRdist calculated between CDR3 peptides within each V-J. Welch's t-statistics and random forest reduced roughly 540 V-J features to about 13, which were used in a naive Bayes classifier (R e1071). TCRdb ran its own pipeline on the public reads, namely fastp trimming at Q25 and MiXCR clone calling, and kept in-frame beta chains. CDR3 protein duplicates are merged, each entry listing the most common genes and DNA. The V and J calls and clone size come from TCRdb's table, not from the authors' own analysis. This sample holds some 510,000 distinct CDR3 sequences; less than 25% were observed only once. Together, the top ten hold about a quarter of the sample.

Stable Graves' hyperthyroidism was defined as no progression to ophthalmopathy during 18 months of follow-up. Hyperthyroidism patients were newly diagnosed, had a disease duration of under 2 months, and were aged 18 to 65 years. Exclusion was applied to patients with uncontrolled infections, other autoimmune diseases, pregnancy or lactation. Diagnoses were based on clinical symptoms, serum thyroxine and TRAb, thyroid ultrasound and orbital computed tomography. PBMCs were isolated from 8 to 10 ml of fresh peripheral blood by Ficoll-Paque density gradient centrifugation. Trizol reagent was used to extract total RNA, and RNA quality was then checked on an Agilent 2100 Bioanalyzer. What the authors observed across the whole study: Blood samples also contained most of the expanded thyroid clonotypes (frequency above 0.001), which suggests that blood repertoires may reflect thyroid immune responses. In cross-validation, a model built on a 13 V-J signature told ophthalmopathy apart from stable hyperthyroidism with about 90% sensitivity and roughly 82% specificity, and in testing the same model reached 80%/75%. No statistical method was used to set the sample size in advance, and investigators knew the group allocation. In validation, the model predicted progression to ophthalmopathy with roughly 66% sensitivity and 72% to 85% specificity, a median of around 6.6 months before onset.

This clonotype has at least ten counts. Which antigen it targets is not known. No base quality information exists; no much larger clone differs at one position. The clonotype comes from a man between 18 and 35 years old with Graves' hyperthyroidism. The chain links TRBV24-1 with TRBJ2-2, with 11 bases in between that match TRBD1. Input material: blood. The CDR3 protein sequence reads: CATSDRGQGAIGELFF. The DNA sequence reads TGTGCCACCAGTGACCGTGGACAGGGGGCGATCGGGGAGCTGTTTTTT.